The 25 T cell receptor beta chains listed next were all sequenced from one sample in a study of T cells expressing NK-cell markers. From the 5' RACE reads, TCRdb lists one entry per CDR3 protein and no DNA. The table counts roughly 390,000 distinct CDR3 sequences; about 11% lies in the top ten. The specimen sequenced was blood T cells: a sorted CD56 or NKG2C T cell subset, CD4+ or CD8+ T cells, or bulk PBMC T cells (not recorded which). The receptors derive from a woman aged 50 to 65 in good health.

The rearrangement joins TRBV12-3 or TRBV12-4 to TRBJ2-1; TCRdb's D gene call, TRBD2, goes unchecked for lack of DNA. This CDR3 is 16 amino acids long. The CDR3 is CASLRLAGNSYNEQFF.

The chain is built from TRBV29-1 and TRBJ2-5. CDR1 is SQVTM, CDR2 ANQGSEA, per germline. CDR3 length: 13 amino acids. CDR3 sequence: CSVPTVPQETQYF.

V usage is TRBV12-3 or TRBV12-4 and J usage is TRBJ2-3; TCRdb gives TRBD2 as the D gene, but with no DNA this cannot be confirmed. The CDR3 has 15 residues. This CDR3 is CASSPIAGEQYTQYF.

The chain carries TRBV6-1 and TRBJ1-5. Germline-derived CDR1 and CDR2 are MNHNS and SASEGT. This CDR3 comprises 14 residues. The CDR3 spells CASSEAPQGQPQHF.

The V gene is TRBV5-1, the J gene TRBJ2-7; TCRdb's D call of TRBD1 is untestable without DNA. Looked up from germline, CDR1 is SGHRS and CDR2 is YFSETQ. The CDR3 extends over 16 amino acids. The CDR3: CASSLAAGGASYEQYF.

This chain joins TRBV7-2 and TRBJ2-7; absent DNA, TCRdb's TRBD1 call cannot be checked. The length of the CDR3 is 13 residues. CDR1 SGHTA and CDR2 FQGNSA come from the germline V gene. The CDR3 reads CASSPPWSYEQYF.

The CDR3 reads CSGFKGAGTEAFF. The chain carries TRBV20-1 and TRBJ1-1; absent DNA, TCRdb's TRBD1 call cannot be checked. This CDR3 region has 13 residues. Germline V gene sequence: CDR1 DFQATT, CDR2 SNEGSKA (reference sequence).

This chain joins TRBV7-9 and TRBJ2-5; TCRdb proposes TRBD2, but this gene call is untestable without DNA. The germline V gene has CDR1 SEHNR and CDR2 FQNEAQ (reference sequence). CDR3 length equals 14 residues. The CDR3 loop reads CASSGASGKETQYF.

The V call is TRBV7-9, the J call TRBJ2-1; TCRdb's D call of TRBD2 is untestable without DNA. This CDR3 spans 15 amino acids. Germline lookup yields CDR1 SEHNR and CDR2 FQNEAQ (reference sequence). The CDR3: CASSPRVAGSNEQFF.

V and J are TRBV24-1 and TRBJ2-7; as DNA is missing, the TRBD1 call by TCRdb cannot be tested. CDR3 length: 13 amino acids. Germline-derived CDR1 and CDR2 are KGHDR and SFDVKD. CDR3 region: CATSEDRYDEQYF.

The chain recombines TRBV12-3 or TRBV12-4 with TRBJ2-3; lacking DNA, the TRBD2 call made by TCRdb goes unchecked. The CDR3 totals 17 residues. The CDR3 is CASTLGITSGTAETQYF.

CDR3 amino acids: CSVALYTDTQYF. This sequence joins TRBV29-1 and TRBJ2-3. CDR1 is SQVTM and CDR2 is ANQGSEA in the germline V gene. This CDR3 region has 12 residues.

The chain carries TRBV7-8 and TRBJ2-2; the TCRdb D gene call, TRBD1, has no DNA to confirm it. There are 16 residues in the CDR3. Germline V CDR1 and CDR2: SGHVS, FQNEAQ. CDR3: CASSFYSGANTGELFF.

V gene TRBV24-1 combines with J gene TRBJ2-1; TCRdb's D gene call, TRBD2, goes unchecked for lack of DNA. CDR3 length equals 16 residues. Germline V gene sequence: CDR1 KGHDR, CDR2 SFDVKD. CDR3 sequence: CATSDPMGGVYNEQFF.

The chain uses TRBV29-1 and TRBJ2-3; TCRdb indicates TRBD2, and absent DNA this call remains unverified. The CDR3 covers 15 residues. Per germline, CDR1 SQVTM and CDR2 ANQGSEA. The CDR3 spells CSATRTSGREDTQYF.

The V and J genes are TRBV12-3 or TRBV12-4 and TRBJ2-1; TCRdb's assignment of TRBD2 cannot be checked, as there is no DNA. The CDR3 runs to 20 residues. CDR3 residues: CASTTIGDSKRMFAYNEQFF.

The rearrangement uses TRBV20-1 and TRBJ2-5. This CDR3 region has 14 residues. Germline V gene sequence: CDR1 DFQATT, CDR2 SNEGSKA (reference sequence). The CDR3 region is CSAQSSKGRETQYF.

The V call is TRBV27, the J call TRBJ2-1; TCRdb gives TRBD1 as the D gene, but with no DNA this cannot be confirmed. Looked up from germline, CDR1 is MNHEY and CDR2 is SMNVEV (reference sequence). This CDR3 has 16 residues. The CDR3 sequence: CASSSGSAVSINEQFF.

The chain has TRBV10-3 and TRBJ2-1; TCRdb selects TRBD2, and the lack of DNA leaves this call unchecked. Germline-derived CDR1 and CDR2 are ENHRY and SYGVKD. The CDR3 runs to 13 residues. The CDR3 protein is CATGWVGDNEQFF.

CDR3 residues: CASSLNRRGTNTGELFF. The J gene is TRBJ2-2, the V gene TRBV7-2. The CDR3 is 17 residues long. The germline V gene has CDR1 SGHTA and CDR2 FQGNSA.

The chain uses TRBV24-1 and TRBJ2-3; TCRdb names TRBD2, which stays unverified in the absence of DNA. The germline V gene encodes CDR1 KGHDR and CDR2 SFDVKD. The CDR3 is 15 residues long. CDR3 protein: CATSEHPGLADTQYF.

This chain connects TRBV3-1 to TRBJ2-2. CDR1 is LGHDT and CDR2 is YNNKEL in the germline V gene (reference sequence). CDR3 length: 15 amino acids. CDR3 residues: CASSQGRSRNGELFF.

This rearrangement joins TRBV7-2 to TRBJ2-2; the D gene TCRdb calls, TRBD1, cannot be checked with no DNA. Germline CDR1 SGHTA, CDR2 FQGNSA. The CDR3 sequence is 14 residues long. The CDR3 sequence: CASSPLMSGGELFF. The full variable domain, in which reference TRBV7-2 and TRBJ2-2 provide the parts outside the CDR3, is GAGVSQSPSNKVTEKGKDVELRCDPISGHTALYWYRQSLGQGLEFLIYFQGNSAPDKSGLPSDRFSAERTGGSVSTLTIQRTQQEDSAVYLCASSPLMSGGELFFGEGSRLTVL.

The chain employs TRBV10-2 and TRBJ2-1; TCRdb's D gene call, TRBD1, goes unchecked for lack of DNA. The CDR3 is 16 amino acids. Germline CDR1 is WSHSY and CDR2 is SAAADI. The CDR3 here is CASRPTRDLTYNEQFF.

The V and J genes are TRBV27 and TRBJ1-1; TCRdb reports TRBD1, a call that lacks DNA to check it against. The CDR3 is 15 amino acids. Germline-derived CDR1 and CDR2 are MNHEY and SMNVEV (reference sequence). CDR3 residues: CASSPGQGFRTEAFF.